A selection of T cell receptor beta chains follows, all from one sample in a study of blood T cell repertoires in COVID-19. Repertoires were generated with immunoSEQ multiplex PCR, while TCRdb's copy carries only in-frame clones and drops some. The sample carries approximately 20,000 clones, roughly 86% recorded once. The sample taken for sequencing was peripheral blood. The receptors originated from a man aged 70 or older with acute or convalescent COVID-19. Each CDR3 is given with its conserved first and last residue. D genes are given only for firm matches. Clone size is not always given. Where it is, it says once, few, many or a class for expanded clones.

>TRBJ2-1|18|TRBD2|TRBV27|NA
TGTGCCAGCAGTTTTCGGCAACTAGCGGGAGGGATTGACAATGAGCAGTTCTTC
CASSFRQLAGGIDNEQFF
>TRBJ2-3|15|TRBD2|TRBV29-1|few
TGCAGCGTTGAACCCGGACTAGCGGGAGACGATACGCAGTATTTT
CSVEPGLAGDDTQYF
>TRBJ2-7|15|TRBD1|TRBV29-1|NA
TGCAGCGTTGATAGGGGGCAGGGTCCCCTTTACGAGCAGTACTTC
CSVDRGQGPLYEQYF
>TRBJ1-4|14|NA|TRBV9|NA
TGTGCCAGCAGCGACCTTTCGGGGTCTGAAAAACTGTTTTTT
CASSDLSGSEKLFF
>TRBJ1-4|11|NA|TRBV9|NA
TGTCGTGAGGCTGGATCCAGAAAACTGTTTTTT
CREAGSRKLFF
>TRBJ2-6|18|NA|TRBV23-1|NA
TGCGCCAGCAGTCAACCTTATACACCTTTAACGGGGGCCAACGTCCTGACTTTC
CASSQPYTPLTGANVLTF
>TRBJ2-3|15|TRBD2|TRBV7-6|NA
TGTGCCAGCAGCTTACAGGCGGGGGGCCAAGATACGCAGTATTTT
CASSLQAGGQDTQYF
>TRBJ1-6|16|NA|TRBV4-3|NA
TGCGCCAGCAGCCAAGGGACAGCCCCACAGGATTCACCCCTCCACTTT
CASSQGTAPQDSPLHF
>TRBJ1-2|14|NA|TRBV19|once
TGTGCCAGTAGTGCAGAGAGGGCTAACTATGGCTACACCTTC
CASSAERANYGYTF
>TRBJ2-1|17|TRBD2|TRBV11-3|NA
TGTGCCAGCAGCCTAAAGAGTGGTCTAGCGGGAGAGAATGAGCAGTTCTTC
CASSLKSGLAGENEQFF
>TRBJ1-2|16|NA|TRBV28|NA
TGTGCCAGCAGTTCGCGGACAGCTCGGGGGGACTATGGCTACACCTTC
CASSSRTARGDYGYTF
>TRBJ1-1|14|TRBD1|TRBV18|once
TGTGCCAGCTCACCTACAGGGGAGAACACTGAAGCTTTCTTT
CASSPTGENTEAFF
>TRBJ1-4|16|NA|TRBV7-9|once
TGTGCCAGATGTTCAGGGAAGGGGTGCGGGATTGAAAAACTGTTTTTT
CARCSGKGCGIEKLFF
>TRBJ2-3|13|NA|TRBV5-1|few
TGCGCCAGCAGCTTTGAGTACACAGATACGCAGTATTTT
CASSFEYTDTQYF
>TRBJ1-2|15|NA|TRBV10-3|NA
TGTGCCATCAGTGAGTTCCTCACAGGAAACTATGGCTACACCTTC
CAISEFLTGNYGYTF
>TRBJ2-7|16|TRBD1|TRBV5-1|NA
TGCGCCAGCAGCTTGGCGCCAAGAGGTACAGGGGGCGAGCAGTACTTC
CASSLAPRGTGGEQYF
>TRBJ1-1|13|TRBD1|TRBV6-5|NA
TGTGCCACTAAAACAGGGGAGAACACTGAAGCTTTCTTT
CATKTGENTEAFF
>TRBJ1-5|13|NA|TRBV7-2|NA
TGTGCCAGCAGCTTGAGGGTCGCTCAGCCCCAGCATTTT
CASSLRVAQPQHF
>TRBJ2-6|23|TRBD2|TRBV19|NA
TGTGCCAGTAGTCCCGGGGGGTTGGGTTTCGCAGGGTCCGAGGACTCTGGGGCCAACGTCCTGACTTTC
CASSPGGLGFAGSEDSGANVLTF
>TRBJ2-7|12|NA|TRBV15|NA
TGTGCCACCAGCAGTTCAGGGGACGAGCAGTACTTC
CATSSSGDEQYF
>TRBJ2-7|12|NA|TRBV6-5|NA
TGTGCCAGCAGTTACCCCGCCGGGAGCGAGTACTTC
CASSYPAGSEYF
>TRBJ2-7|17|TRBD1|TRBV19|NA
TGTGCCAGTAGTATTTCCGCGATCCGGGACAGGGCCTACGAGCAGTACTTC
CASSISAIRDRAYEQYF
>TRBJ1-2|12|NA|TRBV16|NA
TGTGCCAGCAGCCAATCTCGGGATGGCTACACCTTC
CASSQSRDGYTF
>TRBJ2-1|12|NA|TRBV13|NA
TGTGCCAGCACTAAGTGGGGAGGTGAGCAGTTCTTC
CASTKWGGEQFF
>TRBJ1-1|13|NA|TRBV9|NA
TGTGCCAGCAGCGCCACGGTCAACACTGAAGCTTTCTTT
CASSATVNTEAFF
>TRBJ1-4|12|NA|TRBV29-1|NA
TGCAGCGGAATGACAGCTAATGAAAAACTGTTTTTT
CSGMTANEKLFF
>TRBJ2-7|14|TRBD1|TRBV5-4|NA
TGTGCCAGCAGCGCCCGGGACAGGTCCTACGAGCAGTACTTC
CASSARDRSYEQYF
>TRBJ2-5|12|NA|TRBV12-3/TRBV12-4|once
TGTGCCAGCAGCCCAGTCCAAGAGACCCAGTACTTC
CASSPVQETQYF
>TRBJ2-5|16|TRBD1|TRBV19|NA
TGTGCCACCAAAGCCACAGGGGGCGGCGGGACAGAGACCCAGTACTTC
CATKATGGGGTETQYF
>TRBJ2-5|15|TRBD1|TRBV6-5|once
TGTGCCAGCAGTTACGGGACAGGGTACCAAGAGACCCAGTACTTC
CASSYGTGYQETQYF
>TRBJ1-1|11|NA|TRBV11-2|NA
TGTGCCAGCAGCCGAACGCGGGAAGCTTTCTTT
CASSRTREAFF
>TRBJ2-3|14|NA|TRBV9|NA
TGTGCCAGCAGCGTAGGGAGGGGTACAGATACGCAGTATTTT
CASSVGRGTDTQYF
>TRBJ2-7|14|TRBD1|TRBV19|once
TGTGCCAGTAGTCCTCGACAGGGGGTCCTGGAGCAGTACTTC
CASSPRQGVLEQYF
>TRBJ2-1|15|NA|TRBV4-1|NA
TGCGCCAGCAGCCTCCCTCTCCAGGGCGGCAATGAGCAGTTCTTC
CASSLPLQGGNEQFF
>TRBJ2-7|15|NA|TRBV19|NA
TGTGCCAGTAGTCTCTCGTGGGCTACGATCTACGAGCAGTACTTC
CASSLSWATIYEQYF
>TRBJ1-2|13|NA|TRBV6-6|NA
TGTGCCAGCAGACTACAGGGATTAGATGGCTACACCTTC
CASRLQGLDGYTF
>TRBJ1-2|16|NA|TRBV11-2|NA
TGTGCCAGCAGCTTACCCGTCACAGGGCGATGGGGTGGCTACACCTTC
CASSLPVTGRWGGYTF
>TRBJ1-1|15|TRBD1|TRBV5-1|NA
TGCGCCAGCAGCTTGACGGGACAGGGTGACACTGAAGCTTTCTTT
CASSLTGQGDTEAFF
>TRBJ2-7|13|NA|TRBV7-3|NA
TGTGCCAGCAGCCCGTCAGGGGCCTACGAGCAGTACTTC
CASSPSGAYEQYF
>TRBJ2-4|15|TRBD1|TRBV28|once
TGTGCCAGCAGTGTACCGGGACAGTGGAGGAACATTCAGTACTTC
CASSVPGQWRNIQYF
>TRBJ2-4|14|NA|TRBV4-2|NA
TGTGCCAGCAGCCAAGGAGATGCCAAAAACATTCAGTACTTC
CASSQGDAKNIQYF
>TRBJ1-5|13|NA|TRBV2|few
TGTGCCAGCATGACAGTCCGAAATCAGCCCCAGCATTTT
CASMTVRNQPQHF
>TRBJ1-6|15|NA|TRBV11-2|NA
TGTGCCAGCAGCTTATCTGGCGCGGAGAATTCACCCCTCCACTTT
CASSLSGAENSPLHF
>TRBJ2-3|14|NA|TRBV5-1|NA
TGCGCCAGCAGCTTGGCGAGGTTTGGCGATACGCAGTATTTT
CASSLARFGDTQYF